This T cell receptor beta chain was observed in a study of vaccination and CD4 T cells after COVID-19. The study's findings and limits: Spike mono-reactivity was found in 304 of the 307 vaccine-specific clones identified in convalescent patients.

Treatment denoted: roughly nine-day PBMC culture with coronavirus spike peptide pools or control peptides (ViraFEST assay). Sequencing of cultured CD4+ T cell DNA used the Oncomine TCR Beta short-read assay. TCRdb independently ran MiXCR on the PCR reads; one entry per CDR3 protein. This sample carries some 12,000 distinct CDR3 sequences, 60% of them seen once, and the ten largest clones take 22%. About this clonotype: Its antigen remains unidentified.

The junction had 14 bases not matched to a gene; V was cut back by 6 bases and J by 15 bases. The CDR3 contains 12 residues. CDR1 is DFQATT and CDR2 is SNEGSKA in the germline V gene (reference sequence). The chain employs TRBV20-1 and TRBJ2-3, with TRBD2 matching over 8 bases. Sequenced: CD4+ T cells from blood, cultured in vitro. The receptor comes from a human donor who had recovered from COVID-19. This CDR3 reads CSASYLREVFYF. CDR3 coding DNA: TGCAGTGCCTCTTATTTGCGGGAGGTCTTCTATTTT.